The TCR beta chain described here comes from a study of CD8+ T cells in alopecia areata. Overall study context: It was approximately 7-11-week-old female C3H/HeJ mice that received skin from roughly 6-13-month-old C3H/HeJ graft donors with spontaneous alopecia.

The authors extracted RNA and reverse transcribed it into cDNA as the sequencing template. Profiled with immunoSEQ multiplex PCR; TCRdb holds only in-frame clones, not every one. The profile covers approximately 300,000 clones, none occurring a single time. Study outcomes and limitations: Patients displayed less clarity in TCR sharing than mice, a finding possibly related to HLA.

Sorting used CD4, CD8alpha, NKG2D, NKG2ACE and other markers on pooled cutaneous lymph node cells. As to this clone: Its antigen is unidentified. Gene names refer to mouse genes. The CDR3 end lies 4 residues beyond the end of the read and is filled in from the germline J gene. In the same sample, other DNA sequences code for this CDR3.

Germline CDR1 NSHNY, CDR2 SYGAGN. The length of the CDR3 is 13 residues. Trimming removed 0 bases at V and 4 bases at J, with 7 bases between. V is TRBV13-1 and J is TRBJ1-1; unclear D gene. The origin of this receptor is a C3H/HeJ mouse with alopecia areata. The strain is characterized by the MHC haplotype H2-k. The sequenced material came from CD4+ T cells sorted from a lymph node. CDR3 DNA (partial): TGTGCCAGCAGTGATGCAGGCGGCACA. As protein: CASSDAGGT. From start to end, the CDR3 is CASSDAGGTEVFF.